This T cell receptor beta chain was profiled in a study of T cells after yellow fever vaccination. In the study overall: Researchers used SMART-Seq v4 Ultra Low Input to prepare fractions that had low cell numbers.

UMIs were added to TCR cDNA along with a universal primer site when it was made by 5'RACE template switching. TCRdb re-analysed the 5' RACE reads in MiXCR, keeping a single row per CDR3 protein. The table shows about 310,000 distinct CDR3 sequences, with around 3.9% occurring only once. The receptor's source is a man aged 18 to 30 who received the YFV17D yellow fever vaccine. The material was PBMCs, obtained on the day of the yellow fever booster vaccination.

This CDR3 is CASSLSTGWDQPQHF. DNA for the CDR3: TGTGCCAGCAGCTTATCGACAGGGTGGGATCAGCCCCAGCATTTT. The V gene is TRBV7-9, the J gene TRBJ1-5; 7 bases are shared with TRBD1. V lost 2 bases and J lost 5; bases outside the gene matches: 6. The CDR3 length is 15 residues. Per germline, CDR1 SEHNR and CDR2 FQNEAQ (reference sequence).